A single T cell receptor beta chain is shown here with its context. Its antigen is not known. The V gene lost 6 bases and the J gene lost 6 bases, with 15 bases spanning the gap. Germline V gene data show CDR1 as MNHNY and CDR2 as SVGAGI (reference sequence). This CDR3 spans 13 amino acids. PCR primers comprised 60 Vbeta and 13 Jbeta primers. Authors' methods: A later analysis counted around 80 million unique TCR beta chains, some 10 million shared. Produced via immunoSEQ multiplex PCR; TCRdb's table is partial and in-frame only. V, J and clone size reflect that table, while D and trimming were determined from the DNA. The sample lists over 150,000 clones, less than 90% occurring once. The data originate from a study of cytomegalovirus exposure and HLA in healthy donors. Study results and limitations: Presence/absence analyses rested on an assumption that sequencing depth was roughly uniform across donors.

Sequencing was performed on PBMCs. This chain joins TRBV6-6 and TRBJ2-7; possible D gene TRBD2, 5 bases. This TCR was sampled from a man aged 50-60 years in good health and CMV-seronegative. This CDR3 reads CASSQSRDLEQYF. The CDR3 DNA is TGTGCCAGCAGCCAATCCCGGGATCTCGAGCAGTACTTC.